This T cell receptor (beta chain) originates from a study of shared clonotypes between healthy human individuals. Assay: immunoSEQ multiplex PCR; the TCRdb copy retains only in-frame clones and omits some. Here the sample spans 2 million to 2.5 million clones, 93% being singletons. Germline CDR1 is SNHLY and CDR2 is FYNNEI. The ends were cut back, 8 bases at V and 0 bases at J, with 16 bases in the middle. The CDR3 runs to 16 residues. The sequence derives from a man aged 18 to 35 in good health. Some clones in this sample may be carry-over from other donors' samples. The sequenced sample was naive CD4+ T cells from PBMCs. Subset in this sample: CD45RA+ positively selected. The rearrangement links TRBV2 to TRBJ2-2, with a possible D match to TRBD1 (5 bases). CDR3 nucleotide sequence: TGTGCCAGCTCCAGGGATCGGGTAGCGAACACCGGGGAGCTGTTTTTT. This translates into CASSRDRVANTGELFF.